This TCR beta chain was identified during a study of human T cells and chemical hapten exposure. Study-level information: Application of 0.01% DPC to the upper back was done by patch test, with a reading at 6 days. Findings of the study overall: Higher patch test scores went with higher counts of PT1 expanded TCRs. Among TCRs, those above 1 in 1000 frequency were unaffected by DPC sensitization.

Germline V gene data show CDR1 as KGHDR and CDR2 as SFDVKD. The CDR3 contains 13 residues. Deletions cut 10 bases from V and 1 base from J, with 10 bases between. Sample time point: pre-sensitization, week 0. The treatment was: therapeutic diphenylcyclopropenone sensitization with weekly scalp DPC. Every donor had alopecia and was 18 to 70 years old; all were suitable for DPC. TCRdb itself ran the RACE reads through MiXCR, one entry per CDR3 protein. The sample lists approximately 79,000 distinct CDR3 sequences; 8.5% were seen once. In regard to this clonotype: Its antigen is not known.

V gene TRBV24-1 combines with J gene TRBJ1-5, with D hard to call. This clonotype was obtained from a man aged 40-49 years with alopecia areata. Some clones in this sample may be carry-over from other donors' samples. The sample here was whole blood, taken in connection with sensitization to the hapten diphenylcyclopropenone (DPC). CDR3 bases: TGTGCCACTGGAAGTTGGAGCAATCAGCCCCAGCATTTT. It encodes CATGSWSNQPQHF.